This TCR beta chain was profiled in a study of blood T cell repertoires in COVID-19. Background on the study: Collection of acute and convalescent COVID-19 samples took place in the United States, Italy and Spain. From T cells, B-cell-depleted T cells, or PBMCs came the material, which was cDNA or gDNA.

The CDR3 is 15 residues long. Germline values: CDR1 MNHEY, CDR2 SVGAGI. Between the trimmed V and J ends, which lost 4 bases and 4 bases, there was a span of 14 bases. Per the authors' pipeline: How many nucleated cells were present was estimated from reference gene primer amplification. Repertoires were generated with immunoSEQ multiplex PCR, while TCRdb's copy carries only in-frame clones and drops some. V and J calls and clone size are given by that table; D and trimming were obtained from the DNA. Among some 93,000 clones listed, about 85% were seen once. This TCR was sampled from a man aged 55-75 years with acute or convalescent COVID-19. The chain is built from TRBV6-5 and TRBJ2-1; a weak D match, TRBD1 (6 bases). Material for sequencing was peripheral blood. Written as DNA, the CDR3 is TGTGCCAGCAGTTTGACCGGGACATCGTACAATGAGCAGTTCTTC. It encodes CASSLTGTSYNEQFF.